The clone carrying this T cell receptor (beta chain) has just a few counts. Combining a sample-barcoded 5' primer with a J-beta primer mix, a second PCR ran for 7 to 11 cycles. TCRdb used MiXCR to reprocess the 5' RACE reads, holding one entry per CDR3 protein. The sample records about 670,000 distinct CDR3 sequences, roughly half being singletons. This CDR3 has 14 amino acids. The V and J ends lost 5 bases and 7 bases respectively, with 14 bases between them. Per the germline V gene, CDR1 is SEHNR and CDR2 is FQNEAQ (reference sequence). These data originate in a study of blood T cells in healthy people across ages.

J is TRBJ2-2 and V is TRBV7-9; no definite D call. The sequencing sample was made of blood. The TCR originated in a woman aged 80 or over in good health. The CDR3 region is CASSPHGAVGELFF. The CDR3 nucleotides read TGTGCCAGCAGCCCTCATGGAGCAGTCGGGGAGCTGTTTTTT.